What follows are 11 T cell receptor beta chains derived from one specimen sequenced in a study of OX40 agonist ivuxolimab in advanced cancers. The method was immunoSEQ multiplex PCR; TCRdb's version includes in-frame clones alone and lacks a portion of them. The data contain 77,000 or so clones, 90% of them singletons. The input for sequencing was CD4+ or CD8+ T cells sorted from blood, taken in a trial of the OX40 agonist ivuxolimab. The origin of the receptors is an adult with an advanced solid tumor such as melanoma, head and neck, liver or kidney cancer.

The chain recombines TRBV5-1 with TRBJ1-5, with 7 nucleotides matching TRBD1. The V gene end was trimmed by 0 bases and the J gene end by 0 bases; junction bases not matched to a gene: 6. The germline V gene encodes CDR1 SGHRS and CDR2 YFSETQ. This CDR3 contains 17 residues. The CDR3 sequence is CASSLGQGSYSNQPQHF. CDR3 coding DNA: TGCGCCAGCAGCTTGGGACAGGGATCATATAGCAATCAGCCCCAGCATTTT.

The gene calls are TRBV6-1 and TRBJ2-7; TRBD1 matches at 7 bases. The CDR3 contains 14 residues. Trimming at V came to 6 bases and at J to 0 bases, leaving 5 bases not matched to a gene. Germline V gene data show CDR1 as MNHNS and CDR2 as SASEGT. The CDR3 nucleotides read TGTGCCAGCAGCACAGGGGTTCACTCCTACGAGCAGTACTTC. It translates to CASSTGVHSYEQYF.

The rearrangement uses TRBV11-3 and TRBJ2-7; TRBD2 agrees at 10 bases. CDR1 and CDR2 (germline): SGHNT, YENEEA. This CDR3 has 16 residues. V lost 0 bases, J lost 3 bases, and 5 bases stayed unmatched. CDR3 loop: CASSLEGASGSYEQYF. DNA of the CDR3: TGTGCCAGCAGCTTAGAAGGCGCTAGCGGGAGCTACGAGCAGTACTTC.

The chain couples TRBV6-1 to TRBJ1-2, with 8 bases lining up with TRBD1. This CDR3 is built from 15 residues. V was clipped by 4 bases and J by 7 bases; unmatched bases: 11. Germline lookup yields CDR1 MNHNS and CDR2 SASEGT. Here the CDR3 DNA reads TGTGCCAGCAGTGGTAGGACAGGGCACCTTGGTGGCTACACCTTC. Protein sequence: CASSGRTGHLGGYTF.

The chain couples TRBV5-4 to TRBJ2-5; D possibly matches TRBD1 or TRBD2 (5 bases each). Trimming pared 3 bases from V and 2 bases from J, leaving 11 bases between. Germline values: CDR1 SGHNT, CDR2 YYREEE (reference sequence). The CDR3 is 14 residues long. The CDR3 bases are TGTGCCAGCAGCTCGATCGGGGCACAAGAGACCCAGTACTTC. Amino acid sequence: CASSSIGAQETQYF.

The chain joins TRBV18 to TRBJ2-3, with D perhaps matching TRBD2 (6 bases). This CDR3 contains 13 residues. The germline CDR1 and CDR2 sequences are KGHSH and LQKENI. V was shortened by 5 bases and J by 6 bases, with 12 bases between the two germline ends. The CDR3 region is CASSETGVDTQYF. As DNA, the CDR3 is TGTGCCAGCTCAGAAACGGGGGTGGATACGCAGTATTTT.

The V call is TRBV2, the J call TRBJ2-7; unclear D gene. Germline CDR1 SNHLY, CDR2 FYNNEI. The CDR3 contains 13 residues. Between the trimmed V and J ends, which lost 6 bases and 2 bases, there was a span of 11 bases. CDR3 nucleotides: TGTGCCAGCAGCGGAATGATTCCCTACGAGCAGTACTTC. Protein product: CASSGMIPYEQYF. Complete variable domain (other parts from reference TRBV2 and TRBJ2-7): EPEVTQTPSHQVTQMGQEVILRCVPISNHLYFYWYRQILGQKVEFLVSFYNNEISEKSEIFDDQFSVERPDGSNFTLKIRSTKLEDSAMYFCASSGMIPYEQYFGPGTRLTVT.

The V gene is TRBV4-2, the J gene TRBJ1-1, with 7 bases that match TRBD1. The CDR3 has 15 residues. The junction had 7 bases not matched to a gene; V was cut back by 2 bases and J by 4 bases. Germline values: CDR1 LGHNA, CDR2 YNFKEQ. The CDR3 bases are TGTGCCAGCAGCCAAACAGGGGTCGGGGGCACTGAAGCTTTCTTT. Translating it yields CASSQTGVGGTEAFF.

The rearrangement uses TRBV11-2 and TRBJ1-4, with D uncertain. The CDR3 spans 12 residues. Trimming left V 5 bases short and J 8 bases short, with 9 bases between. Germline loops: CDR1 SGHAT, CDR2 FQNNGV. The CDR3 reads CASSRYGEKLFF. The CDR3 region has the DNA TGTGCCAGCAGCCGATATGGGGAAAAACTGTTTTTT.

This CDR3 is CASSPGQNTEAFF. The CDR3 bases are TGTGCCAGCTCACCCGGACAGAACACTGAAGCTTTCTTT. The V call is TRBV18, the J call TRBJ1-1, with D possibly matching TRBD1 (5 bases). Trimming pared 3 bases from V and 1 base from J, leaving 6 bases between. Germline lookup yields CDR1 KGHSH and CDR2 LQKENI. The CDR3 covers 13 residues.

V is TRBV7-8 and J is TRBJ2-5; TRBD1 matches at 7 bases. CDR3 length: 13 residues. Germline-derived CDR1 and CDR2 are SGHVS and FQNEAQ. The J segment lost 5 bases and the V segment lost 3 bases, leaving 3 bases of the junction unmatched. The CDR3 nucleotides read TGTGCCAGCAGCTTGACAGGGCATGAGACCCAGTACTTC. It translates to CASSLTGHETQYF.